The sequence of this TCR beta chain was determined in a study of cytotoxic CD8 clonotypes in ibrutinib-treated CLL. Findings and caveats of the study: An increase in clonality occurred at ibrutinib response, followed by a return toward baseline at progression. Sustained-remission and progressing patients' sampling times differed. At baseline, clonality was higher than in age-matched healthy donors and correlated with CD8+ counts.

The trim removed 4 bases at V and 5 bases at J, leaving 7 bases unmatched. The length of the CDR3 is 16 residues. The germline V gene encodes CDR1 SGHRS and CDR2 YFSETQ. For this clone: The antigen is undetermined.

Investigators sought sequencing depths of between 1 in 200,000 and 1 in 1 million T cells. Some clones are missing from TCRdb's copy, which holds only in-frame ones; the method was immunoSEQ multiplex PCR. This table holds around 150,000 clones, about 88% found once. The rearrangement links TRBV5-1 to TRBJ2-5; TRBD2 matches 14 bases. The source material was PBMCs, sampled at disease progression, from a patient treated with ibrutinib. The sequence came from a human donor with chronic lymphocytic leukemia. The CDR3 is CASSPGTSGSGETQYF. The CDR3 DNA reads TGCGCCAGCAGCCCTGGGACTAGCGGGAGTGGGGAGACCCAGTACTTC.